A selection of T cell receptor beta chains follows, all from one sample in a study of OX40 agonist ivuxolimab in advanced cancers. Some clones are missing from TCRdb's copy, which holds only in-frame ones; the method was immunoSEQ multiplex PCR. There are fewer than 85,000 clones in the sample; about 80% occur only once, and 0.51% lies in the top ten. Sample: CD4+ or CD8+ T cells sorted from blood, taken in a trial of the OX40 agonist ivuxolimab. The source of these receptors is an adult with an advanced solid tumor such as melanoma, head and neck, liver or kidney cancer. The CDR3 runs from the conserved cysteine through the conserved F or W. D genes are given only for firm matches. Only some rows state a clone size, as once, few, many or a class for expanded clones.

TRBV5-4	TRBJ1-2	once	-	CASSLEAATYGYTF	TGTGCCAGCAGCTTGGAAGCAGCAACCTATGGCTACACCTTC
TRBV5-5	TRBJ1-5	-	-	CASSIQVGNQPQHF	TGTGCCAGCAGCATCCAGGTCGGCAATCAGCCCCAGCATTTT
TRBV5-1	TRBJ1-1	-	-	CASSLEVARTEAFF	TGCGCCAGCAGCTTGGAGGTGGCGCGGACTGAAGCTTTCTTT
TRBV4-3	TRBJ2-1	few	-	CASSQDYSSYNEQFF	TGCGCCAGCAGCCAAGATTATAGTTCCTACAATGAGCAGTTCTTC
TRBV7-2	TRBJ1-2	few	TRBD1	CASSLAGGIYGYTF	TGTGCCAGCAGCTTAGCAGGGGGCATCTATGGCTACACCTTC
TRBV7-2	TRBJ2-3	-	-	CASSLGPPPDTQYF	TGTGCCAGCAGCTTAGGCCCCCCGCCAGATACGCAGTATTTT
TRBV19	TRBJ2-1	-	-	CASKRKPVPDNEQFF	TGTGCCAGTAAACGGAAGCCCGTCCCCGACAATGAGCAGTTCTTC
TRBV9	TRBJ2-1	-	TRBD2	CASSPRLAGGRDTNNEQFF	TGTGCCAGCAGCCCAAGACTAGCGGGAGGTCGAGATACAAACAATGAGCAGTTCTTC
TRBV2	TRBJ1-4	-	-	CASSTYRGVGEKLFF	TGTGCCAGCAGTACCTACCGGGGGGTGGGTGAAAAACTGTTTTTT
TRBV7-2	TRBJ2-5	-	-	CASSLDVGAGETQYF	TGTGCCAGCAGCTTAGATGTGGGGGCCGGTGAGACCCAGTACTTC
TRBV19	TRBJ1-2	-	-	CASSTRNYGYTF	TGTGCCAGTAGTACACGGAACTATGGCTACACCTTC